The T cell receptor beta chain under discussion was sequenced for a study of blood T cells in healthy people across ages. Notes on the study in general: The lack of PBMC sorting stopped any conclusive naive versus antigen-experienced comparison. Long-lived donors carried more naive CD4+ cells and greater diversity than aged donors.

Notes on this clonotype: Its target is not known.

The CDR3 totals 15 residues. Per germline, CDR1 SNHLY and CDR2 FYNNEI. It was with a sample-barcoded 5' primer and a J-beta primer mix that a second PCR of roughly 7 to 11 cycles was run. Each cDNA molecule received a tag from a template-switch adaptor that had 12 random nucleotides. Per-sample output comprised a minimum of 2.5 million paired-end reads containing CDR3. TCRdb reanalysed the 5' RACE reads using MiXCR and keeps one entry per CDR3 protein. The sample includes some 790,000 distinct CDR3 sequences, roughly 26% seen only once; the top ten take roughly 17%. Source material: blood. This TCR was sampled from an elderly woman in good health. The chain is built from TRBV2 and TRBJ2-1; TRBD1 matches at 8 bases. The end of the DNA fits TRBJ2-7 better, so the J call may be wrong. The CDR3 sequence: CASSDQGASYNEQYF. In nucleotides, the CDR3 is TGTGCCAGCAGTGACCAGGGGGCATCCTACAATGAGCAGTACTTC.